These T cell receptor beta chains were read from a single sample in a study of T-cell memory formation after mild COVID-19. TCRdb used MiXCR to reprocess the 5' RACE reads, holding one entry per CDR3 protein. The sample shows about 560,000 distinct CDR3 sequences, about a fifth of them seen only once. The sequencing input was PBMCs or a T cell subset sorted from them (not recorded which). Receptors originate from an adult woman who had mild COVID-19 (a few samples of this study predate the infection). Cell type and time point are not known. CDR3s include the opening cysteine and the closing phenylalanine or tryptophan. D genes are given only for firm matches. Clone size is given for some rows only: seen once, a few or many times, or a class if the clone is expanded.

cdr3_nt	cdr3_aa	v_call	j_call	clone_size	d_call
TGTGCCAGCAGTAACCACGAAGGGGCTTCAGGTCCCCCCGGGGAGCTGTTTTTT	CASSNHEGASGPPGELFF	TRBV7-8	TRBJ2-2	-	-
TGTGCCAGCAGCCGCCGGGGGGTTCCAGATACGCAGTATTTT	CASSRRGVPDTQYF	TRBV5-4	TRBJ2-3	-	TRBD2
TGCAGTGCCGGAGGGATTTACCCTTTCTTT	CSAGGIYPFF	TRBV20-1	TRBJ1-1	-	-
TGTGCCAGCAGCTTAGAAACGGGAGCAGATACGCAGTATTTT	CASSLETGADTQYF	TRBV7-2	TRBJ2-3	few	-
TGCAGTGCTTTCCGATTGGCGGAGACCCAGTACTTC	CSAFRLAETQYF	TRBV20-1	TRBJ2-5	many	-
TGTGCCAGCACAAGCGGGCGGGAGCCCTACGAGCAGTACTTC	CASTSGREPYEQYF	TRBV7-8	TRBJ2-7	many	TRBD2
TGTGCCAGCAGCCAAGCTAGCGGGGGGACCCGTAGCTCCTACAATGAGCAGTTCTTC	CASSQASGGTRSSYNEQFF	TRBV3-1	TRBJ2-1	few	TRBD2
TGTGCCAGCAGTTACTCGGGACTAGCGGGAGAAGGGTACGAGCAGTACTTC	CASSYSGLAGEGYEQYF	TRBV6-5	TRBJ2-7	few	TRBD2
TGTGCCAGCAGCCAAGCCACAGACGCCCTGAACGTCCTGACTTTC	CASSQATDALNVLTF	TRBV3-1	TRBJ2-6	few	-
TGCGCCAGCAGCTCAGGGGGCCGAAGTTCCCGAGAGACCCAGTACTTC	CASSSGGRSSRETQYF	TRBV5-1	TRBJ2-5	few	TRBD1
TGTGCCAGCAGCCAAGACGTAGGGGCCCACGCAACCTACGAGCAGTACTTC	CASSQDVGAHATYEQYF	TRBV4-2	TRBJ2-7	-	-
TGTGCCAGCAGCTTAGGCCACAGAAATGAGCAGTTCTTC	CASSLGHRNEQFF	TRBV7-9	TRBJ2-1	many	-
TGTGCCAGCAGTTACACGGGACAGGGCGCTTCACCCCTCCACTTT	CASSYTGQGASPLHF	TRBV6-5	TRBJ1-6	-	TRBD1
TGTGCCAGCAGCTTAAGGTCTAGCGCGCAAGAGACCCAGTACTTC	CASSLRSSAQETQYF	TRBV7-3	TRBJ2-5	many	-
TGTGCCAGCAGCTCTCCGGCGGGGACAACCTACAATGAGCAGTTCTTC	CASSSPAGTTYNEQFF	TRBV7-6	TRBJ2-1	-	-
TGTGCCAGCAGCAAACGTCGGCAGGGGGGAGCCTACGAGCAGTACTTC	CASSKRRQGGAYEQYF	TRBV21-1	TRBJ2-7	few	-
TGCAGTGCTGGTACCGAGACAGATACGCAGTATTTT	CSAGTETDTQYF	TRBV20-1	TRBJ2-3	-	-
TGTGCCAGCAGTTACCCACGACTAGCGGGAGGAAGGTACAATGAGCAGTTCTTC	CASSYPRLAGGRYNEQFF	TRBV6-2/TRBV6-3	TRBJ2-1	-	TRBD2
TGTGCCAGCAGCTTAAATCAGCAGAGCAATCAGCCCCAGCATTTT	CASSLNQQSNQPQHF	TRBV7-8	TRBJ1-5	-	-
TGCAGTACCCAAGCGGTCCCTGGGGGGTATGGCTACACCTTC	CSTQAVPGGYGYTF	TRBV20-1	TRBJ1-2	few	-
TGTGCCACCCCCAGACAGGGACGAGAGCAGTACTTC	CATPRQGREQYF	TRBV6-2/TRBV6-3	TRBJ2-7	-	TRBD1
TGTGCCAGCACCCACGGCATGCTCTATGGCTACACCTTC	CASTHGMLYGYTF	TRBV7-2	TRBJ1-2	-	-
TGCGCCAGCAGTCACAGGGGTCACGAGCAGTACTTC	CASSHRGHEQYF	TRBV4-1	TRBJ2-7	-	TRBD1
TGCAGCGTTGAAATCCCAGGAGGGGTCCGGGAGACCCAGTACTTC	CSVEIPGGVRETQYF	TRBV29-1	TRBJ2-5	-	-
TGTGCCAGCAGTTCGCGTGGCCCTCAAACTGAAGCTTTCTTT	CASSSRGPQTEAFF	TRBV12-3/TRBV12-4	TRBJ1-1	few	-
TGTGCCGGGGGGAGCTCCTACAATGAGCAGTTCTTC	CAGGSSYNEQFF	TRBV7-2	TRBJ2-1	few	-
TGTGCCAGCAGCCCCTCGGGACAGGCCTTCATCTACGAGCAGTACTTC	CASSPSGQAFIYEQYF	TRBV9	TRBJ2-7	few	TRBD1
TGTGCCAGCAGCTTAATCCTACCAGCGGGGGGGCCAGTTAGGACAGATACGCAGTATTTT	CASSLILPAGGPVRTDTQYF	TRBV7-9	TRBJ2-3	-	TRBD2
TGTGCCAGCAAGACAGGGCTCTCTGGAAACACCATATATTTT	CASKTGLSGNTIYF	TRBV27	TRBJ1-3	-	TRBD1
TGTGCCACCAGTGGTGGGGGCTATCAGCCCCAGCATTTT	CATSGGGYQPQHF	TRBV24-1	TRBJ1-5	-	-
TGTGCCATCAGGGGGCCAGGGGGTGAGCAGTTCTTC	CAIRGPGGEQFF	TRBV10-3	TRBJ2-1	-	TRBD1
TGTGCCAGCAGCTTAAACTACCGGGACAGGCAGAGCTCCTACAATGAGCAGTTCTTC	CASSLNYRDRQSSYNEQFF	TRBV7-6	TRBJ2-1	-	TRBD1
TGTGCCAGCAACCCTACCGGGGAACTCTGGGACACCGGGGAGCTGTTTTTT	CASNPTGELWDTGELFF	TRBV3-1	TRBJ2-2	-	-
TGTGCCAGCAGCCCGCAATCGCCCACAATACAGGGTTTTTATGGCTACACCTTC	CASSPQSPTIQGFYGYTF	TRBV16	TRBJ1-2	-	-
TGTGCCAGCAGCCTCTACGGAACCTACGAGCAGTACTTC	CASSLYGTYEQYF	TRBV12-3/TRBV12-4	TRBJ2-7	few	-
TGTGCCACCAGCAGGACTAGCGAGGCCTACGAGCAGTACTTC	CATSRTSEAYEQYF	TRBV15	TRBJ2-7	few	TRBD2
TGTGCCAGCAGCACCCTCCAGGGGATTAGCTCCTACAATGAGCAGTTCTTC	CASSTLQGISSYNEQFF	TRBV6-5	TRBJ2-1	many	-
TGCGCCAGCAGCCTCCCCGACAAATTAAATGAAAAACTGTTTTTT	CASSLPDKLNEKLFF	TRBV4-1	TRBJ1-4	few	-
TGTGCCAGTAAGGACCCCTCCCGGCCGGAGACCCAGTACTTC	CASKDPSRPETQYF	TRBV7-9	TRBJ2-5	few	-
TGTGCCAGCAGCCATAGGGGTCTACCCCATGAGCAGTTCTTC	CASSHRGLPHEQFF	TRBV7-9	TRBJ2-1	few	-
TGTGCCAGCAGCCAGGGGCAGGGGGTTTCAGCTAACTATGGCTACACCTTC	CASSQGQGVSANYGYTF	TRBV3-1	TRBJ1-2	-	TRBD1
TGTGCCAGCAGTGAAGTTGGAAGGCGATCGGTTTCACCCCTCCACTTT	CASSEVGRRSVSPLHF	TRBV2	TRBJ1-6	few	-
TGCGCCAGCAGCTCCTCATACTGGACAGTCAACACTGAAGCTTTCTTT	CASSSSYWTVNTEAFF	TRBV5-1	TRBJ1-1	-	-
TGTGCCAGCAGCTTAGTTCACAGGGACACTGAAGCTTTCTTT	CASSLVHRDTEAFF	TRBV7-9	TRBJ1-1	few	-
TGTGCCTGGAGCTCAGGGGACTTAATCTACTCTGGAAACACCATATATTTT	CAWSSGDLIYSGNTIYF	TRBV30	TRBJ1-3	-	-